The next 24 T cell receptor beta chains were all read from a single sample in a study of blood T cell repertoires in COVID-19. Generated by immunoSEQ multiplex PCR, the TCRdb table keeps only in-frame clones and is missing some. The sample yields about 170,000 clones, approximately 74% seen once. The sequencing sample was made of peripheral blood. These receptors were collected from a woman older than 75 with acute or convalescent COVID-19.

The genes are TRBV5-4 and TRBJ1-1; 7 nucleotides align to TRBD1. The CDR3 totals 13 residues. Trimming took 3 bases from V and 5 from J; bases not matched to a gene: 4. Germline-derived CDR1 and CDR2 are SGHNT and YYREEE (reference sequence). The CDR3 DNA follows: TGTGCCAGCAGCTCAGAACAGGGGACTGAAGCTTTCTTT. Residues: CASSSEQGTEAFF.

This chain uses TRBV19 with TRBJ1-5; weak D call: TRBD1 (6 bases). The CDR3 runs 14 residues. The germline V gene encodes CDR1 LNHDA and CDR2 SQIVND (reference sequence). Trimming pared 6 bases from V and 3 bases from J, leaving 12 bases between. CDR3 residues: CASSPGHTNQPQHF. Written as DNA, the CDR3 is TGTGCCAGTAGCCCGGGACACACCAATCAGCCCCAGCATTTT.

V is TRBV5-4 and J is TRBJ1-3; 7 bases are shared with TRBD1. CDR1 is SGHNT, CDR2 YYREEE, per germline (reference sequence). CDR3 length: 17 residues. With 1 base clipped from V and 0 bases from J, the junction kept 7 bases outside the gene matches. CDR3: CASSLTQGGFSGNTIYF. CDR3 nucleotides: TGTGCCAGCAGCTTGACCCAAGGGGGCTTCTCTGGAAACACCATATATTTT. The full variable domain, completed using reference TRBV5-4 and TRBJ1-3, is ETGVTQSPTHLIKTRGQQVTLRCSSQSGHNTVSWYQQALGQGPQFIFQYYREEENGRGNFPPRFSGLQFPNYSSELNVNALELDDSALYLCASSLTQGGFSGNTIYFGEGSWLTVV.

This sequence joins TRBV28 and TRBJ1-1, with 8 nucleotides matching TRBD1. Per the germline V gene, CDR1 is MDHEN and CDR2 is SYDVKM. The CDR3 length is 15 residues. J gave up 4 bases and V 8 bases, and 12 bases lay outside the gene matches. CDR3 DNA sequence: TGTGCCAGCTCCCCTGGTCAGGGGGCGCCCACTGAAGCTTTCTTT. Encoded protein: CASSPGQGAPTEAFF.

The rearrangement joins TRBV10-3 to TRBJ2-1; TRBD2 matches 8 bases. V was clipped by 4 bases and J by 8 bases; unmatched bases: 22. The CDR3 extends over 19 amino acids. In germline, CDR1 is ENHRY, CDR2 SYGVKD. The DNA for the CDR3 is TGTGCCATCAGTGGAGGAGGAGCGGGAGCCGCCCCCGGCAGCGATGAGCAGTTCTTC. Amino acid sequence: CAISGGGAGAAPGSDEQFF.

The V and J genes are TRBV10-1 and TRBJ2-1, with D tentatively TRBD2 (6 bases). The CDR3 has 16 residues. The ends were cut back, 5 bases at V and 3 bases at J, with 17 bases in the middle. The germline V gene encodes CDR1 WNHNN and CDR2 SYGVQD (reference sequence). The CDR3 is CASSPRWGVDYNEQFF. The DNA of the CDR3 is TGCGCCAGCAGTCCCCGATGGGGGGTCGACTACAATGAGCAGTTCTTC.

The V call is TRBV19, the J call TRBJ1-1; a weak D match, TRBD1 (5 bases). The CDR3 covers 14 residues. CDR1 and CDR2 from the germline V gene are LNHDA and SQIVND (reference sequence). Deletions cut 5 bases from V and 3 bases from J, with 13 bases between. In DNA, the CDR3 is TGTGCCAGTAGTTTGGGGCGGATGGACACTGAAGCTTTCTTT. This translates into CASSLGRMDTEAFF.

The V gene is TRBV5-1, the J gene TRBJ2-6; perhaps TRBD2 as D (5 bases). The CDR3 consists of 18 residues. CDR1 and CDR2 from the germline V gene are SGHRS and YFSETQ. V lost 4 bases and J 4 bases, leaving 21 bases between the germline ends. The CDR3 DNA sequence: TGCGCCAGCAGCCTCAAGCATCCCGGGGTGGCCGGGGCCAACGTCCTGACTTTC. This sequence encodes CASSLKHPGVAGANVLTF.

The chain combines TRBV7-9 with TRBJ1-1; D unclear. The V gene's germline CDR1 is SEHNR and CDR2 FQNEAQ (reference sequence). Trimming took 2 bases from V and 6 from J, leaving 10 bases between them. The CDR3 is made up of 13 amino acids. This chain's CDR3 is CASSLIQEAEAFF. The CDR3 coding sequence is TGTGCCAGCAGCTTAATCCAGGAGGCTGAAGCTTTCTTT.

This chain joins TRBV6-2 or TRBV6-3 and TRBJ1-2, with D possibly matching TRBD1 (5 bases). This CDR3 comprises 15 residues. Trimming pared 0 bases from V and 8 bases from J, leaving 16 bases between. CDR1 and CDR2 from the germline V gene are MNHEY and SVGEGT. The CDR3 loop reads CASSYSGRPRGGYTF. Here the CDR3 DNA reads TGTGCCAGCAGTTACTCTGGCAGGCCAAGGGGAGGCTACACCTTC.

The chain combines TRBV27 with TRBJ1-2, with 9 bases that match TRBD1. CDR3 length: 15 amino acids. The V gene's germline CDR1 is MNHEY and CDR2 SMNVEV (reference sequence). V shed 6 bases and J 5 bases; nucleotides not matched to a gene: 10. In DNA form, the CDR3 reads TGTGCCAGCAGCCCAGTGGGGACAGGGTCTTATGGCTACACCTTC. It codes for CASSPVGTGSYGYTF.

This clone appeared once. The chain employs TRBV29-1 and TRBJ2-5, with D tentatively TRBD1 (5 bases). The CDR3 is 16 residues long. Trimming took 4 bases from V and 0 from J, leaving 18 bases between them. CDR1 and CDR2 (germline): SQVTM, ANQGSEA. The CDR3 DNA is TGCAGCGTTGTTCCTCGTGGACAACTGTACCAAGAGACCCAGTACTTC. Translated: CSVVPRGQLYQETQYF. The variable domain in full, completed from reference TRBV29-1 and TRBJ2-5, reads SAVISQKPSRDICQRGTSLTIQCQVDSQVTMMFWYRQQPGQSLTLIATANQGSEATYESGFVIDKFPISRPNLTFSTLTVSNMSPEDSSIYLCSVVPRGQLYQETQYFGPGTRLLVL.

With regard to this clone: At one boundary the junction diverges from the germline segment, which might be a read error. This rearrangement joins TRBV5-1 to TRBJ2-5; 9 nucleotides align to TRBD1. Per the germline V gene, CDR1 is SGHRS and CDR2 is YFSETQ. The CDR3 sequence is 14 residues long. CDR3 nucleotides: TGTGCCAGCAGCGGAGGGACAGGGAGAGAGACCCAGTACTTC. Translation gives CASSGGTGRETQYF.

This clone was detected once. This chain connects TRBV30 to TRBJ1-2; D remains unclear. This CDR3 region has 15 residues. Germline loops: CDR1 GTSNPN, CDR2 SVGIG (reference sequence). V was clipped by 2 bases and J by 2 bases, with 15 bases between them. CDR3 loop: CAWSTRRGGNYGYTF. CDR3 coding DNA: TGTGCCTGGAGTACCCGGCGGGGTGGGAACTATGGCTACACCTTC. Combining the CDR3 with reference TRBV30 and TRBJ1-2 gives the whole variable domain SQTIHQWPATLVQPVGSPLSLECTVEGTSNPNLYWYRQAAGRGLQLLFYSVGIGQISSEVPQNLSASRPQDRQFILSSKKLLLSDSGFYLCAWSTRRGGNYGYTFGSGTRLTVV.

V is TRBV5-6 and J is TRBJ2-2, with 7 bases lining up with TRBD1. There are 16 residues in the CDR3. Looked up from germline, CDR1 is SGHDT and CDR2 is YYEEEE. The V and J ends lost 0 bases and 4 bases, in that order; junction bases with no gene match: 6. For the CDR3, the DNA is TGTGCCAGCAGCTTGGGTGGGGCAGGGGGCACCGGGGAGCTGTTTTTT. Protein product: CASSLGGAGGTGELFF.

The CDR3 reads CASSQHPDYEKLFF. The CDR3 DNA reads TGTGCCAGCAGCCAACACCCGGACTATGAAAAACTGTTTTTT. The V call is TRBV14, the J call TRBJ1-4; D remains unclear. Per the germline V gene, CDR1 is SGHDN and CDR2 is FVKESK. Trimming shortened V by 2 bases and J by 6 bases, and 10 bases separated the two germline ends. The CDR3 covers 14 residues.

The chain employs TRBV19 and TRBJ2-1; 13 nucleotides match TRBD2. CDR1 LNHDA and CDR2 SQIVND come from the germline V gene (reference sequence). The CDR3 runs to 15 residues. V lost 10 bases to trimming and J lost 5 bases; unmatched junction nucleotides: 8. In nucleotides, the CDR3 is TGTGCCACCGGGGGACTAGCGGGAACCAACAATGAGCAGTTCTTC. Protein product: CATGGLAGTNNEQFF.

The chain links TRBV2 to TRBJ2-3, with 13 bases aligning to TRBD2. V shed 6 bases and J 6 bases; nucleotides not matched to a gene: 6. The CDR3 is made up of 15 amino acids. Germline V gene sequence: CDR1 SNHLY, CDR2 FYNNEI. The CDR3 loop reads CASRQLAGGMDTQYF. Written as DNA, the CDR3 is TGTGCCAGCAGACAACTAGCGGGAGGGATGGATACGCAGTATTTT.

The table lists this clone with a few counts. The V call is TRBV1, the J call TRBJ1-5; the table assigns TRBD1, which was not confirmed against the DNA. TRBV1 is reported as a pseudogene. CDR3 length: 16 residues. CDR3 nucleotides: TGCACCAGCAGCCATGGTGACAGGGGAGGCAATCAGCCCCAGCATTTT. Translation: CTSSHGDRGGNQPQHF.

V usage is TRBV28 and J usage is TRBJ1-5; 10 bases agree with TRBD1. The CDR3 consists of 18 residues. Losses at the gene ends were 6 bases for V and 0 bases for J; bases not matched to a gene: 11. Germline CDR1 MDHEN, CDR2 SYDVKM. Here the CDR3 reads CASSNDRGPSYSNQPQHF. The DNA for the CDR3 is TGTGCCAGCAGCAATGACAGGGGGCCCTCCTATAGCAATCAGCCCCAGCATTTT.

The J gene is TRBJ1-1, the V gene TRBV4-1, with 7 nucleotides matching TRBD1. The germline V gene encodes CDR1 MGHRA and CDR2 YSYEKL. The length of the CDR3 is 14 residues. Trimming removed 0 bases from V and 7 bases from J; junction bases left unmatched: 5. The CDR3, as DNA: TGCGCCAGCAGCCAAGATACCAGGGGGGTTGAAGCTTTCTTT. Translating gives CASSQDTRGVEAFF.

The chain carries TRBV7-6 and TRBJ2-5; 10 bases agree with TRBD2. CDR3 length: 15 residues. Germline CDR1 and CDR2: SGHVS and FNYEAQ. Trimming cost V 0 bases and J 3 bases; bases outside gene matches: 1. The chain's CDR3 is CASSLAGLAEETQYF. The CDR3 coding sequence is TGTGCCAGCAGCTTAGCAGGACTAGCGGAAGAGACCCAGTACTTC.

The rearrangement uses TRBV4-2 and TRBJ2-2, with D possibly matching TRBD2 (5 bases). The CDR3 is 16 amino acids. V lost 4 bases to trimming and J lost 4 bases, with 16 bases between them. Germline assignment: CDR1 LGHNA and CDR2 YNFKEQ. CDR3 protein: CASSPVVGEPTGELFF. CDR3 sequence (DNA): TGTGCCAGCAGCCCTGTCGTGGGAGAACCCACCGGGGAGCTGTTTTTT.

In this sample, this clone turned up a few times. The genes are TRBV5-5 and TRBJ1-2; unclear D gene. This CDR3 is built from 12 residues. V lost 4 bases and J 6 bases, leaving 10 bases between the germline ends. Germline CDR1 SGHKS, CDR2 YYEKEE (reference sequence). The CDR3 DNA is TGTGCCAGCAGCCTGGACGGTGATGGCTACACCTTC. This codes for CASSLDGDGYTF.